Presented here are 20 T cell receptor beta chains from one specimen sequenced in a study of OX40 agonist ivuxolimab in advanced cancers. Produced via immunoSEQ multiplex PCR; TCRdb's table is partial and in-frame only. The profile shows 70,000 or so clones, 91% of them singletons. The sequences come from CD4+ or CD8+ T cells sorted from blood, collected in a trial of the OX40 agonist ivuxolimab. The receptors derive from an adult with an advanced solid tumor such as melanoma, head and neck, liver or kidney cancer.

This clone showed up just once. The chain recombines TRBV10-2 with TRBJ2-5; D could derive from TRBD1 or TRBD2 (5 bases each). This CDR3 is 14 amino acids long. Per germline, CDR1 WSHSY and CDR2 SAAADI. Trimming took off 4 bases at V and 1 base at J, with 10 bases between the two ends. CDR3 residues: CASSGGTIQETQYF. The CDR3 nucleotides are TGCGCCAGCAGTGGGGGGACCATCCAAGAGACCCAGTACTTC.

This clone was observed a single time. CDR3 sequence (DNA): TGTGCCAGCAGCTCTCGGGCAGGCGATCAGCCCCAGCATTTT. Its protein is CASSSRAGDQPQHF. The genes are TRBV7-9 and TRBJ1-5; no firm D call. This CDR3 has 14 amino acids. CDR1 is SEHNR and CDR2 is FQNEAQ in the germline V gene (reference sequence). Trimming left V 4 bases short and J 5 bases short, with 12 bases between.

This sequence joins TRBV30 and TRBJ1-3; D is unclear. Trimming took 8 bases from V and 0 from J, leaving 20 bases between them. CDR3 length equals 16 residues. Germline values: CDR1 GTSNPN, CDR2 SVGIG (reference sequence). The CDR3 DNA sequence: TGTGCCCGGCTGGGTTGGCACCCATACTCTGGAAACACCATATATTTT. Protein sequence: CARLGWHPYSGNTIYF.

This chain connects TRBV5-1 to TRBJ2-5; tentatively, D is TRBD1 (6 bases). Germline V CDR1 and CDR2: SGHRS, YFSETQ. The length of the CDR3 is 15 residues. Trimming cost V 5 bases and J 4 bases, with 18 bases left between them. The DNA for the CDR3 is TGCGCCAGCAGACCGACTACAGGGTCCGGAGAGACCCAGTACTTC. Translation: CASRPTTGSGETQYF.

V is TRBV7-8 and J is TRBJ2-6; D is perhaps TRBD1 (6 bases). Germline V gives CDR1 SGHVS, CDR2 FQNEAQ. Trimming cost V 5 bases and J 2 bases, with 10 bases left between them. This CDR3 region has 15 residues. This CDR3 reads CASSAGVTGANVLTF. CDR3 DNA sequence: TGTGCCAGCAGCGCAGGGGTGACTGGGGCCAACGTCCTGACTTTC.

V usage is TRBV27 and J usage is TRBJ2-6; a weak D match, TRBD1 (6 bases). Germline V gene data show CDR1 as MNHEY and CDR2 as SMNVEV (reference sequence). The germline V and J ends were trimmed by 3 bases and 3 bases, with 12 bases remaining between them. This CDR3 region has 16 residues. For the CDR3, the DNA is TGTGCCAGCAGTTTCGCTTCAGGGGATGGGGCCAACGTCCTGACTTTC. As protein: CASSFASGDGANVLTF. Complete variable domain (other parts from reference TRBV27 and TRBJ2-6): EAQVTQNPRYLITVTGKKLTVTCSQNMNHEYMSWYRQDPGLGLRQIYYSMNVEVTDKGDVPEGYKVSRKEKRNFPLILESPSPNQTSLYFCASSFASGDGANVLTFGAGSRLTVL.

This sequence joins TRBV6-1 and TRBJ2-7; D not certain. This CDR3 spans 15 amino acids. CDR1 and CDR2 from the germline V gene are MNHNS and SASEGT. V was cut by 2 bases and J by 2 bases, with 13 bases left in between. In DNA, the CDR3 is TGTGCCAGCAGTGAAATAGATAATGCGCCCTACGAGCAGTACTTC. It is translated as CASSEIDNAPYEQYF.

With respect to this clone: The junction departs from germline at one end; a sequencing error may be responsible. The gene calls are TRBV4-3 and TRBJ2-1; possible D gene TRBD2, 5 bases. The CDR3 has 16 residues. Germline V gives CDR1 LGHNA, CDR2 YSLEER. CDR3 protein: CASSQDQRAYVNEQFF. DNA of the CDR3: TGCGCCAGCAGTCAAGACCAGAGGGCATACGTCAATGAGCAGTTCTTC.

This rearrangement joins TRBV15 to TRBJ2-1, with 7 positions matching TRBD1. The CDR3 is 13 amino acids. CDR1 and CDR2 (germline): LNHNV, YYDKDF (reference sequence). After removal of 6 bases from V and 5 bases from J, the junction contained 4 bases not matched to a gene. In DNA form, the CDR3 reads TGTGCCACCAGGACAGGGATGAACAATGAGCAGTTCTTC. This encodes CATRTGMNNEQFF.

The chain recombines TRBV6-1 with TRBJ2-7; 13 bases match TRBD2. The V gene's germline CDR1 is MNHNS and CDR2 SASEGT. CDR3 length: 14 amino acids. Trimming removed 6 bases from V and 6 bases from J; junction bases left unmatched: 5. CDR3 DNA: TGTGCCAGCAGCCGACTAGCGGGAGGACTCGAGCAGTACTTC. Translated, it gives CASSRLAGGLEQYF.

The gene calls are TRBV4-1 and TRBJ1-4, with 11 bases identical to TRBD1. The junction had 2 bases not matched to a gene; V was cut back by 1 base and J by 7 bases. Germline values: CDR1 MGHRA, CDR2 YSYEKL. The CDR3 has 15 residues. The CDR3 nucleotides are TGCGCCAGCAGCCAAGGGGGGACAGGGGGTGAAAAACTGTTTTTT. Amino acid sequence: CASSQGGTGGEKLFF.

The chain joins TRBV4-1 to TRBJ2-5; D gene unclear. Germline V gives CDR1 MGHRA, CDR2 YSYEKL. The length of the CDR3 is 12 residues. With 0 bases removed from V and 8 bases from J, the gap between germline ends came to 7 bases. This CDR3 is CASSQDGITQYF. CDR3 sequence (DNA): TGCGCCAGCAGCCAAGATGGGATCACCCAGTACTTC.

The chain uses TRBV4-3 and TRBJ2-7, with D perhaps given as TRBD1 or TRBD2 (5 bases each). V lost 1 base and J 2 bases, leaving 12 bases between the germline ends. This CDR3 is 15 amino acids long. The germline V gene encodes CDR1 LGHNA and CDR2 YSLEER. CDR3: CASSQGWDGAYEQYF. The CDR3 DNA is TGCGCCAGCAGCCAAGGGTGGGACGGAGCCTACGAGCAGTACTTC.

V is TRBV19 and J is TRBJ2-7; D unclear. V was pared by 6 bases and J by 3 bases, with 15 bases between. Germline V lookup: CDR1 LNHDA, CDR2 SQIVND (reference sequence). CDR3 length: 14 residues. The CDR3 protein is CASRSTGLDYEQYF. The CDR3 nucleotides read TGTGCCAGTAGGTCTACGGGTCTCGACTACGAGCAGTACTTC.

This rearrangement joins TRBV6-1 to TRBJ1-2, with 9 bases aligning to TRBD1. V lost 3 bases, J lost 4 bases, and 3 bases stayed unmatched. CDR3 length equals 14 residues. CDR1 MNHNS and CDR2 SASEGT come from the germline V gene. CDR3 region: CASSEGQGGYGYTF. DNA of the CDR3: TGTGCCAGCAGTGAGGGACAGGGTGGCTATGGCTACACCTTC.

In this sample, this clone turned up many times. The chain couples TRBV6-1 to TRBJ1-5; TRBD1 matches at 12 bases. The CDR3 is 17 amino acids. From germline, CDR1 is MNHNS and CDR2 SASEGT. Unmatched junction bases numbered 8, after V lost 3 bases and J lost 5 bases. CDR3 protein: CASSDQRDRGPHQPQHF. CDR3 nucleotide sequence: TGTGCCAGCAGTGATCAGCGGGACAGGGGGCCCCATCAGCCCCAGCATTTT.

The chain carries TRBV27 and TRBJ2-1, with 7 bases aligning to TRBD1. After removal of 4 bases from V and 2 bases from J, the junction contained 8 bases not matched to a gene. This CDR3 is 16 amino acids long. The germline V gene has CDR1 MNHEY and CDR2 SMNVEV (reference sequence). CDR3 sequence reads: CASSSLQGYAYNEQFF. The CDR3 DNA reads TGTGCCAGCAGTTCTCTACAGGGGTATGCCTACAATGAGCAGTTCTTC.

This chain joins TRBV11-3 and TRBJ1-1; a weak D match, TRBD1 (5 bases). Germline lookup yields CDR1 SGHNT and CDR2 YENEEA. The CDR3 runs 14 residues. V was clipped by 1 base and J by 1 base, with 7 bases between them. The CDR3 nucleotides are TGTGCCAGCAGCTTAGGAGGGGAGAACACTGAAGCTTTCTTT. This sequence encodes CASSLGGENTEAFF.

The V and J genes are TRBV27 and TRBJ2-6, with D hard to call. Trimming pared 6 bases from V and 0 bases from J, leaving 15 bases between. The CDR3 is made up of 17 amino acids. The germline CDR1 and CDR2 sequences are MNHEY and SMNVEV (reference sequence). As DNA, the CDR3 is TGTGCCAGCAGCAAACCGGGCCTGAGCTCTGGGGCCAACGTCCTGACTTTC. Its protein product is CASSKPGLSSGANVLTF.

The gene calls are TRBV7-9 and TRBJ2-7; D remains unclear. This CDR3 spans 12 amino acids. Trimming took off 5 bases at V and 6 bases at J, with 11 bases between the two ends. The germline V gene encodes CDR1 SEHNR and CDR2 FQNEAQ (reference sequence). CDR3 amino acids: CASSPTGSEQYF. The CDR3 DNA follows: TGTGCCAGCAGCCCGACGGGCTCCGAGCAGTACTTC.